These T cell receptor beta chains were read from a single sample in a study of long-term antiretroviral therapy in people with HIV. The protocol was immunoSEQ multiplex PCR, while the TCRdb copy is restricted to in-frame clones and leaves out a portion. Of about 16,000 clones listed, roughly 75% are singletons. The source was unsorted PBMCs, collected 1.5 years before starting antiretroviral therapy. The receptors were gathered from a woman aged 45-65 years with HIV. The CDR3 runs from the conserved cysteine through the conserved F or W. Fields, in order: CDR3 length, D gene, clone size, V gene, J gene, CDR3 protein, CDR3 DNA. The D gene is left open where the match is weak. Expanded clones get a size class; other rows say once, few or many, or leave the size out.

14	-	-	TRBV14	TRBJ2-3	CASQGNPLADTQYF	TGTGCCAGCCAGGGGAACCCCCTTGCAGATACGCAGTATTTT
12	-	few	TRBV6-5	TRBJ2-2	CASSYGTGELFF	TGTGCCAGCAGTTACGGCACCGGGGAGCTGTTTTTT
14	-	-	TRBV18	TRBJ1-4	CASSPGRATEKLFF	TGTGCCAGCTCACCAGGGCGGGCTACGGAAAAACTGTTTTTT
18	-	-	TRBV4-1	TRBJ2-1	CASSQRGKRGAGGNEQFF	TGCGCCAGCAGCCAAAGGGGTAAACGCGGGGCCGGGGGAAATGAGCAGTTCTTC
17	TRBD1	-	TRBV5-6	TRBJ1-6	CASSFTRDRGRNSPLHF	TGTGCCAGCAGCTTTACCAGGGACAGGGGGAGGAATTCACCCCTCCACTTT
13	-	-	TRBV5-1	TRBJ2-1	CASSLSRNNEQFF	TGCGCCAGCAGCTTGTCCAGGAACAATGAGCAGTTCTTC
15	-	-	TRBV30	TRBJ1-6	CAWSDFRGYNSPLHF	TGTGCCTGGAGTGATTTTAGGGGATATAATTCACCCCTCCACTTT
15	-	-	TRBV19	TRBJ1-2	CASSIASYSQDGYTF	TGTGCCAGTAGTATAGCTAGTTACTCACAGGATGGCTACACCTTC
14	-	-	TRBV5-3	TRBJ1-1	CASSLGGMNTEAFF	TGTGCCAGCAGCTTAGGGGGGATGAACACTGAAGCTTTCTTT
16	TRBD2	few	TRBV5-4	TRBJ2-5	CASSPRQAGGRETQYF	TGTGCCAGCAGCCCCCGGCAAGCGGGGGGGAGAGAGACCCAGTACTTC
15	TRBD2	-	TRBV4-2	TRBJ2-1	CASSPRSGGNNEQFF	TGTGCCAGCAGCCCGAGAAGCGGGGGCAACAATGAGCAGTTCTTC
15	TRBD2	-	TRBV7-2	TRBJ2-1	CASSPGSGGLAEQFF	TGTGCCAGCAGTCCAGGGTCCGGGGGACTAGCGGAGCAGTTCTTC
14	-	-	TRBV7-3	TRBJ2-2	CASSLDVGSGELFF	TGTGCCAGCAGCTTAGACGTTGGCAGCGGGGAGCTGTTTTTT
15	TRBD1	-	TRBV7-8	TRBJ2-1	CASSSRDRGLNEQFF	TGTGCCAGCAGCTCCCGGGACAGGGGGTTGAATGAGCAGTTCTTC
14	-	medium-sized	TRBV12-5	TRBJ2-5	CASGLSGELGTQYF	TGTGCTAGTGGTTTGTCAGGGGAGCTGGGGACCCAGTACTTC
14	-	few	TRBV2	TRBJ1-2	CASSISRANYGYTF	TGTGCCAGCAGCATATCCAGGGCCAACTATGGCTACACCTTC
14	TRBD1	once	TRBV7-6	TRBJ2-2	CASSLRGPGGELFF	TGTGCCAGCAGCTTGAGGGGGCCGGGCGGGGAGCTGTTTTTT
18	TRBD1	-	TRBV5-1	TRBJ1-6	CASSLLGADRGRNSPLHF	TGCGCCAGCAGCTTGCTAGGAGCGGACAGGGGGCGTAATTCACCCCTCCACTTT
15	TRBD1	-	TRBV6-6	TRBJ2-3	CASRTQGAGTDTQYF	TGTGCCAGCAGGACCCAGGGGGCAGGCACAGATACGCAGTATTTT
16	TRBD1	-	TRBV30	TRBJ1-6	CAWTRDSSSYNSPLHF	TGTGCCTGGACCAGGGACAGCAGCTCCTATAATTCACCCCTCCACTTT
14	-	once	TRBV6-1	TRBJ1-2	CASSEIVWGLGYTF	TGTGCCAGCAGTGAAATAGTATGGGGGCTTGGCTACACCTTC
15	-	-	TRBV18	TRBJ2-1	CASSPWGAAYNEQFF	TGTGCCAGCTCCCCATGGGGGGCCGCGTACAATGAGCAGTTCTTC
17	-	few	TRBV18	TRBJ1-1	CASSPEGGALGNTEAFF	TGTGCCAGCTCACCAGAGGGGGGCGCTCTCGGGAACACTGAAGCTTTCTTT
14	TRBD1	-	TRBV6-5	TRBJ2-7	CASRTGTAPYEQYF	TGTGCCAGCAGAACCGGGACAGCCCCCTACGAGCAGTACTTC
13	-	-	TRBV18	TRBJ2-3	CASSPTQMDTQYF	TGTGCCAGCTCACCCACTCAAATGGATACGCAGTATTTT
15	-	few	TRBV6-5	TRBJ1-3	CASSYTGTSGNTIYF	TGTGCCAGCAGCTACACAGGGACCTCTGGAAACACCATATATTTT
13	-	-	TRBV11-3	TRBJ2-3	CASSLVGQDTQYF	TGTGCCAGCAGCTTAGTTGGGCAGGATACGCAGTATTTT
13	-	-	TRBV5-1	TRBJ2-3	CASSPVPTDTQYF	TGCGCCAGCAGCCCCGTCCCCACAGATACGCAGTATTTT
17	TRBD1	once	TRBV2	TRBJ2-1	CASSLPGQGISYNEQFF	TGTGCCAGCAGCCTTCCAGGACAGGGGATCTCCTACAATGAGCAGTTCTTC
16	-	-	TRBV7-9	TRBJ1-2	CASSLAGQPRNYGYTF	TGTGCCAGCAGCTTAGCCGGCCAGCCCCGAAACTATGGCTACACCTTC
16	-	once	TRBV7-3	TRBJ2-2	CASSLSGGVGTGELFF	TGTGCCAGCAGCTTATCGGGGGGCGTGGGGACCGGGGAGCTGTTTTTT
16	-	-	TRBV23-1	TRBJ1-1	CASSQSDTLMNTEAFF	TGCGCCAGCAGTCAATCGGACACCCTCATGAACACTGAAGCTTTCTTT
13	TRBD1	few	TRBV11-1	TRBJ2-7	CASSPRQGYEQYF	TGTGCCAGCAGCCCCAGACAGGGCTACGAGCAGTACTTC
17	TRBD2	-	TRBV7-3	TRBJ2-3	CASSSPRGGGETDTQYF	TGTGCCAGCAGCTCTCCAAGGGGCGGGGGGGAGACAGATACGCAGTATTTT
12	-	-	TRBV29-1	TRBJ2-5	CSVVITGQTQYF	TGCAGCGTTGTGATAACAGGGCAGACCCAGTACTTC
13	-	few	TRBV19	TRBJ1-1	CASSREGTGSGFF	TGTGCCAGTAGTAGAGAGGGGACCGGCTCGGGTTTCTTT
16	TRBD2	-	TRBV6-4	TRBJ2-1	CASSDDPGGPYNEQFF	TGTGCCAGCAGTGACGACCCGGGGGGGCCCTACAATGAGCAGTTCTTC
16	-	once	TRBV19	TRBJ1-6	CASSLDGGVGNSPLHF	TGTGCCAGTAGCCTGGATGGAGGGGTGGGGAATTCACCCCTCCACTTT
14	-	few	TRBV7-9	TRBJ1-6	CASSLDRDDSPLHF	TGTGCCAGCAGCTTAGACAGGGACGATTCACCCCTCCACTTT
14	-	-	TRBV27	TRBJ2-5	CASSLGQGGETQYF	TGTGCCAGCAGTTTAGGGCAGGGAGGAGAGACCCAGTACTTC
14	TRBD1	-	TRBV9	TRBJ1-5	CASSSGQGSQPQHF	TGTGCCAGCAGCTCTGGACAGGGGAGTCAGCCCCAGCATTTT
12	-	-	TRBV6-5	TRBJ1-5	CASSSRNQPQHF	TGTGCCAGCAGCAGTCGCAATCAGCCCCAGCATTTT
15	-	-	TRBV7-2	TRBJ2-5	CASSLDGQPTETQYF	TGTGCCAGCAGCTTAGATGGACAGCCCACAGAGACCCAGTACTTC
11	-	-	TRBV6-6	TRBJ1-2	CASEAGYGYTF	TGTGCCAGCGAGGCGGGCTATGGCTACACCTTC
17	TRBD2	-	TRBV4-1	TRBJ2-5	CASSQGTQLAGGATQYF	TGCGCCAGCAGCCAGGGAACCCAACTAGCGGGGGGTGCGACCCAGTACTTC
15	-	few	TRBV6-5	TRBJ2-2	CASSFRPANTGELFF	TGTGCCAGCAGTTTTAGGCCCGCGAACACCGGGGAGCTGTTTTTT
14	TRBD1	-	TRBV5-1	TRBJ2-3	CATADRGWTDTQYF	TGCGCCACCGCGGACAGGGGTTGGACAGATACGCAGTATTTT
15	-	-	TRBV4-1	TRBJ1-1	CASSRASYQWDEAFF	TGCGCCAGCAGCCGAGCGTCATATCAGTGGGATGAAGCTTTCTTT
15	-	once	TRBV19	TRBJ2-7	CASSPPGTPSYEQYF	TGTGCCAGTAGTCCGCCCGGGACGCCGTCCTACGAGCAGTACTTC
12	-	-	TRBV6-5	TRBJ2-5	CASSEGGETQYF	TGTGCCAGCAGCGAAGGGGGAGAGACCCAGTACTTC
11	-	-	TRBV7-9	TRBJ2-1	CASSRGIEQFF	TGTGCCAGCAGTCGGGGTATTGAGCAGTTCTTC
14	TRBD1	-	TRBV13	TRBJ2-7	CASSSGQGAYEQYF	TGTGCCAGCAGCTCGGGACAGGGGGCGTACGAGCAGTACTTC
14	-	-	TRBV18	TRBJ2-5	CASFEWGETETQYF	TGTGCCAGCTTCGAGTGGGGCGAGACCGAGACCCAGTACTTC
15	-	few	TRBV7-2	TRBJ1-2	CASSLEGQINYGYTF	TGTGCCAGCAGCCTAGAAGGACAGATTAACTATGGCTACACCTTC
16	TRBD2	-	TRBV7-9	TRBJ2-3	CASSLATSGGQDTQYF	TGTGCCAGCAGCTTAGCGACTAGCGGGGGGCAAGATACGCAGTATTTT
16	-	-	TRBV6-5	TRBJ1-2	CASSYAGRSGVYGYTF	TGTGCCAGCAGTTACGCGGGTCGCTCGGGGGTCTATGGCTACACCTTC
15	-	-	TRBV6-5	TRBJ2-3	CASRYSEGSTDTQYF	TGTGCCAGTCGCTATTCGGAGGGGAGCACAGATACGCAGTATTTT